This T cell receptor beta chain stems from a study of blood T cell repertoires in COVID-19. Across the study: Acute and convalescent COVID-19 samples came from the United States, Italy and Spain. PBMCs, B-cell-depleted T cells, or T cells provided the cDNA or gDNA that made up the material.

The germline CDR1 and CDR2 sequences are PRHDT and FYEKMQ (reference sequence). Trimming pared 2 bases from V and 5 bases from J, leaving 2 bases between. There are 11 residues in the CDR3. Authors' data handling: Amplification from reference gene primers served as the basis for estimated nucleated cell counts. Assay used: immunoSEQ multiplex PCR; TCRdb lists only in-frame clones, some missing. V, J and clone size reflect that table, while D and trimming were determined from the DNA. The repertoire holds fewer than 250,000 clones, with approximately 82% as singletons. The rearrangement uses TRBV13 and TRBJ2-3; D not certain. This receptor was identified in a woman older than 75 with acute or convalescent COVID-19. The sequencing sample was made of peripheral blood. CDR3 DNA: TGTGCCAGCAGCTTACAAGATACGCAGTATTTT. Its translation is CASSLQDTQYF.